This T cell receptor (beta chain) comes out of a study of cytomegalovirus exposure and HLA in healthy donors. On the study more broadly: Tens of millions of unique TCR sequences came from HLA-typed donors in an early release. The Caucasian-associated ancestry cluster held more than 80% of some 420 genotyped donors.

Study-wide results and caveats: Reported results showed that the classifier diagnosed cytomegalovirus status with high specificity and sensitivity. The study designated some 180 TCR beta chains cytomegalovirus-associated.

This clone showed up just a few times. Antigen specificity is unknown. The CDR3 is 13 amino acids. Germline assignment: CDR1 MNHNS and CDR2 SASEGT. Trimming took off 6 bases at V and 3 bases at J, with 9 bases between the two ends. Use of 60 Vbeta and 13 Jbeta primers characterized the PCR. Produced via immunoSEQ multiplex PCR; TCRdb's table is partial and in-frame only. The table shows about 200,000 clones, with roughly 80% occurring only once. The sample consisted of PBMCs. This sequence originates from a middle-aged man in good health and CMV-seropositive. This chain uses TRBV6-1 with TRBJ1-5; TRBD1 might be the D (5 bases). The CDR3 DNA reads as TGTGCCAGCAGGCGGGGGAACAATCAGCCCCAGCATTTT. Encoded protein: CASRRGNNQPQHF.